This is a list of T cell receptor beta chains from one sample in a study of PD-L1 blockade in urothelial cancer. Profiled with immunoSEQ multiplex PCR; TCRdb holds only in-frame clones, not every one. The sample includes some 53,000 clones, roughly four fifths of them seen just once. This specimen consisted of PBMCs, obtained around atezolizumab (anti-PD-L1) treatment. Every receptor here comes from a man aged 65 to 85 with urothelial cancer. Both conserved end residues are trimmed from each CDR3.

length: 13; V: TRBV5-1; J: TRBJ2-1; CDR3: ASGPPGQGGSGQF
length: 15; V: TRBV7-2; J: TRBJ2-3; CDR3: ASSLAGGGLGTDTQY
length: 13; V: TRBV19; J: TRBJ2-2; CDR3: ASSIGRGHTGELF
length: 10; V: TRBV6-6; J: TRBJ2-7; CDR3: ASSYSDGTAY
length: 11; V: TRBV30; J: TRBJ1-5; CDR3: AWSVGGNQPQH
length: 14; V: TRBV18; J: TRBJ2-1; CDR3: ASSHVTSDRYNEQF
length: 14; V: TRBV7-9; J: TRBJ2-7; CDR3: ASSHWTSGTTDEQY
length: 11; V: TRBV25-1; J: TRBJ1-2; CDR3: ASRGQGNYGYT
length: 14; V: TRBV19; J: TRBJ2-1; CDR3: ASSLGGGGGGNEQF
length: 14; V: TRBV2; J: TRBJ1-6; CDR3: ASTGQGIPYNSPLH
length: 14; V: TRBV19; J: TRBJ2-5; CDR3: ASSNGGAPVQETQY
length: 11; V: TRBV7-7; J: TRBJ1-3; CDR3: ASSETRGNTIY
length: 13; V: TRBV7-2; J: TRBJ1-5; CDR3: ASSPPGQGNQPQH
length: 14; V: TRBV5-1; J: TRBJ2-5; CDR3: ASSLTGLAGVETQY
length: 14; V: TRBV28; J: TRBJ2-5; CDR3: ASSRLGTGGRETQY
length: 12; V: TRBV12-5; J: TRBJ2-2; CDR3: ASGPRLVSRELF
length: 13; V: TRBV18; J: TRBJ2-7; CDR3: ASSPAGTGMDEQY
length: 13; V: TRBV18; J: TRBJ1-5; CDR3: ASSPDRGGNQPQH